The 29 T cell receptor beta chains listed next were all sequenced from one sample in a study of T cells in Graves' hyperthyroidism and ophthalmopathy. Using RNA transcripts as the source, TCR beta CDR3 regions were amplified. The HTBI primer set was used in a first-round RT-PCR of the TCR CDR3. TCRdb reprocessed the multiplex PCR reads with MiXCR, giving one entry per CDR3 protein. The sample lists roughly 500,000 distinct CDR3 sequences; 46% were seen once. The sample comprised peripheral blood or thyroid tissue (not recorded which). The receptors derive from an adult woman with Graves' disease, either hyperthyroidism or ophthalmopathy (not recorded which).

This clonotype was seen at least ten times. The chain carries TRBV9 and TRBJ1-2; D gene unclear. The CDR3 has 15 residues. With 0 bases removed from V and 3 bases from J, the gap between germline ends came to 12 bases. Germline assignment: CDR1 SGDLS and CDR2 YYNGEE. For the CDR3, the DNA is TGTGCCAGCAGCGTAGACACAAACCTTTACTATGGCTACACCTTC. Translation: CASSVDTNLYYGYTF.

The chain employs TRBV7-2 and TRBJ2-7; 8 nucleotides match TRBD1. V was pared by 6 bases and J by 3 bases, with 10 bases of the junction left unmatched. The length of the CDR3 is 15 residues. Germline V gene data show CDR1 as SGHTA and CDR2 as FQGNSA. DNA of the CDR3: TGTGCCAGCAGGCATTCCGGACAGGGTTTCTACGAGCAGTACTTC. Amino acids: CASRHSGQGFYEQYF.

Notes on this clonotype: The germline gene is not matched at one end of the junction; a read error may be the cause. V gene TRBV12-3 or TRBV12-4 combines with J gene TRBJ2-7; TRBD1 aligns across 10 bases. The CDR3 is 14 amino acids. DNA of the CDR3: TGTGCCAGCAGTCAGGGACAGGGGAGCTACGGGCAGTACTTC. It codes for CASSQGQGSYGQYF.

The chain carries TRBV20-1 and TRBJ2-1, with 12 nucleotides matching TRBD2. CDR1 and CDR2 (germline): DFQATT, SNEGSKA (reference sequence). The CDR3 sequence is 16 residues long. V trimming: 1 base; J trimming: 6 bases; junction bases outside the gene matches: 7. CDR3 sequence reads: CSARGLAGGPFNEQFF. DNA of the CDR3: TGCAGTGCTAGAGGGCTAGCGGGAGGGCCTTTCAATGAGCAGTTCTTC.

Ten or more counts support this clonotype. The chain employs TRBV4-1 and TRBJ1-3, with TRBD1 identical over 7 bases. J lost 2 bases, V lost 2 bases, and 9 bases had no gene match. CDR3 length equals 17 residues. Looked up from germline, CDR1 is MGHRA and CDR2 is YSYEKL. The CDR3 bases are TGCGCCAGCAGCCAACCTCTCGGACAGGTTACTGGAAACACCATATATTTT. Amino acid sequence: CASSQPLGQVTGNTIYF.

This chain joins TRBV20-1 and TRBJ2-6, with 7 positions matching TRBD1. Germline V CDR1 and CDR2: DFQATT, SNEGSKA (reference sequence). The CDR3 spans 15 residues. V dropped 2 bases and J dropped 4; count of bases not matched to a gene: 5. The CDR3 coding sequence is TGCAGTGCTAGAAGGAAGGGGGCCGGGGCCAACGTCCTGACTTTC. Translating gives CSARRKGAGANVLTF.

This clonotype has a handful of counts. CDR3 protein: CAWDGLASYEQYF. CDR3 DNA: TGTGCCTGGGATGGACTAGCCTCCTACGAGCAGTACTTC. V and J are TRBV30 and TRBJ2-7, with 8 bases fitting TRBD2. The junction had 3 bases not matched to a gene; V was cut back by 5 bases and J by 0 bases. CDR1 is GTSNPN and CDR2 is SVGIG in the germline V gene (reference sequence). The CDR3 covers 13 residues.

The chain couples TRBV29-1 to TRBJ1-2; tentatively, D is TRBD1 (6 bases). CDR3 length: 13 residues. The V end was cut by 2 bases, the J end by 4 bases, with 11 bases between. CDR1 and CDR2 (germline): SQVTM, ANQGSEA. DNA for the CDR3: TGCAGCGTTGAAAGTCAGGGGACCTATGGCTACACCTTC. This codes for CSVESQGTYGYTF.

The table lists this clonotype with a few counts. V usage is TRBV4-2 and J usage is TRBJ2-7, with D possibly being TRBD1 or TRBD2 (5 bases each). The germline CDR1 and CDR2 sequences are LGHNA and YNFKEQ. This CDR3 region has 15 residues. V shed 1 base and J shed 7 bases, with 17 bases lying between them. CDR3 protein: CASSQGTRDLDEQYF. Written as DNA, the CDR3 is TGTGCCAGCAGCCAAGGTACCCGGGACCTAGATGAGCAGTACTTC.

V usage is TRBV2 and J usage is TRBJ2-2; no clear D gene. V was clipped by 9 bases and J by 4 bases, with 12 bases between them. Germline CDR1 SNHLY, CDR2 FYNNEI. The CDR3 loop spans 13 amino acids. CDR3 sequence reads: CARWQITTGELFF. The CDR3, as DNA: TGTGCCAGATGGCAGATTACCACCGGGGAGCTGTTTTTT.

The chain carries TRBV12-3 or TRBV12-4 and TRBJ2-7; perhaps D is TRBD1 or TRBD2 (6 bases each). The CDR3 covers 14 residues. Deletions cut 4 bases from V and 1 base from J, with 11 bases between. The CDR3 DNA is TGTGCCAGCAGTTACCGGGGGCAATCCTACGAGCAGTACTTC. It yields the protein CASSYRGQSYEQYF.

This clonotype turned up a few times. DNA for the CDR3: TGTGCCAGCAGTGATGAGGCAATCCCAGAGTCTAAGGGCTACACCTTC. Residues: CASSDEAIPESKGYTF. The chain carries TRBV2 and TRBJ1-2; no reliable D call. V lost 3 bases, J lost 8 bases, and 22 bases lay in between. CDR1 SNHLY and CDR2 FYNNEI come from the germline V gene. The CDR3 covers 16 residues.

The V gene is TRBV2, the J gene TRBJ2-7; 8 positions agree with TRBD2. There are 11 residues in the CDR3. V shed 9 bases and J 7 bases; nucleotides not matched to a gene: 5. Germline CDR1 SNHLY, CDR2 FYNNEI. In DNA, the CDR3 is TGTGCCAGTGATATAGCGGGAGAGCAGTACTTC. Its translation is CASDIAGEQYF. The full variable domain, rest sourced from reference TRBV2 and TRBJ2-7, is EPEVTQTPSHQVTQMGQEVILRCVPISNHLYFYWYRQILGQKVEFLVSFYNNEISEKSEIFDDQFSVERPDGSNFTLKIRSTKLEDSAMYFCASDIAGEQYFGPGTRLTVT.

This clonotype occurred many times. This chain connects TRBV20-1 to TRBJ1-5; unclear D gene. Germline CDR1 reads DFQATT; CDR2 reads SNEGSKA (reference sequence). Trimming took 0 bases from V and 9 from J, leaving 9 bases between them. The CDR3 has 12 residues. Here the CDR3 reads CSARDWAGPQHF. The CDR3 DNA reads TGCAGTGCTAGAGATTGGGCGGGGCCCCAGCATTTT.

The chain combines TRBV11-2 with TRBJ1-6, with D unresolved. The V gene lost 6 bases and the J gene lost 9 bases, with 21 bases spanning the gap. The CDR3 covers 16 residues. The germline V gene encodes CDR1 SGHAT and CDR2 FQNNGV. The CDR3 sequence is CASRLEYGPGISPLHF. DNA of the CDR3: TGTGCCAGCAGACTAGAATACGGCCCGGGTATTTCACCCCTCCACTTT.

The sample holds many counts of this clonotype. V gene TRBV6-5 combines with J gene TRBJ2-2; 8 bases are a match to TRBD1. Germline V gives CDR1 MNHEY, CDR2 SVGAGI. The junction had 10 bases not matched to a gene; V was cut back by 6 bases and J by 7 bases. The CDR3 spans 15 residues. The DNA for the CDR3 is TGTGCCAGCAGAACGGGACAGGCGGGTGGCGGGGAGCTGTTTTTT. This gives the protein CASRTGQAGGGELFF.

V is TRBV6-1 and J is TRBJ2-3; a weak D match, TRBD2 (7 bases). Germline V gene sequence: CDR1 MNHNS, CDR2 SASEGT. V dropped 6 bases and J dropped 3 bases, with 16 bases sitting between them. The CDR3 is 15 amino acids. This chain's CDR3 is CASSNGEGQTDTQYF. DNA of the CDR3: TGTGCCAGCAGCAACGGGGAGGGACAAACAGATACGCAGTATTTT.

This clonotype was seen repeatedly, ten times or more. The chain has TRBV20-1 and TRBJ1-4, with D uncertain. Deletions cut 2 bases from V and 11 bases from J, with 15 bases between. The CDR3 extends over 13 amino acids. The germline V gene has CDR1 DFQATT and CDR2 SNEGSKA (reference sequence). CDR3 region: CSARQPPNGKLFF. The CDR3 region has the DNA TGCAGTGCTAGACAGCCCCCCAATGGGAAACTGTTTTTT.

This clonotype has a count of ten or more. The chain has TRBV11-1 and TRBJ1-1, with D perhaps TRBD1 (5 bases). In germline, CDR1 is SGHAT, CDR2 FQDESV (reference sequence). The CDR3 extends over 14 amino acids. V lost 4 bases to trimming and J lost 1 base, with 10 bases between them. The CDR3 sequence: CASSWGRKNTEAFF. DNA for the CDR3: TGTGCCAGCAGCTGGGGACGGAAGAACACTGAAGCTTTCTTT.

The chain has TRBV20-1 and TRBJ1-2, with 8 bases fitting TRBD1. V was clipped by 6 bases and J by 8 bases; unmatched bases: 5. CDR1 and CDR2 (germline): DFQATT, SNEGSKA (reference sequence). This CDR3 has 11 amino acids. The DNA for the CDR3 is TGCAGTGCCCCCCGACAGGGGGGCTACACCTTC. Translation gives CSAPRQGGYTF.

This clonotype appeared many times. The CDR3 protein is CASSLGLDYTGELFF. CDR3 coding DNA: TGCGCCAGCAGCTTAGGACTAGATTACACCGGGGAGCTGTTTTTT. This chain connects TRBV5-1 to TRBJ2-2; TRBD2 aligns across 7 bases. With V trimmed by 2 bases and J by 3 bases, 4 bases remained unmatched. In germline, CDR1 is SGHRS, CDR2 YFSETQ. This CDR3 has 15 amino acids.

The chain uses TRBV7-9 and TRBJ1-1; 10 bases are shared with TRBD1. V was clipped by 5 bases and J by 3 bases; unmatched bases: 9. The CDR3 spans 16 residues. CDR1 SEHNR and CDR2 FQNEAQ come from the germline V gene (reference sequence). DNA for the CDR3: TGTGCCAGCAGCGACGGACAGGGGGAACGGGACACTGAAGCTTTCTTT. This encodes CASSDGQGERDTEAFF.

This chain connects TRBV7-3 to TRBJ2-5; 7 bases line up with TRBD2. Germline CDR1 and CDR2: SGHTA and FQGTGA. The CDR3 extends over 15 amino acids. J gave up 3 bases and V 1 base, and 5 bases lay outside the gene matches. The CDR3 loop is CASSLIGGREETQYF. The CDR3 DNA reads as TGTGCCAGCAGCTTAATTGGCGGGAGAGAAGAGACCCAGTACTTC.

The table lists this clonotype with many counts. The chain uses TRBV20-1 and TRBJ2-2; no clear D. Germline-derived CDR1 and CDR2 are DFQATT and SNEGSKA (reference sequence). Trimming stripped 5 bases from V and 4 bases from J, with 14 bases between. The CDR3 is made up of 14 amino acids. The CDR3 DNA reads TGCAGTGCTCCTCAGACCAGGAGCACCGGGGAGCTGTTTTTT. It is translated as CSAPQTRSTGELFF.

This clonotype was seen many times. This chain uses TRBV20-1 with TRBJ2-5; possible D gene TRBD2, 5 bases. Germline V gene lookup returns CDR1 DFQATT and CDR2 SNEGSKA (reference sequence). Trimming stripped 1 base from V and 4 bases from J, with 10 bases between. This CDR3 spans 13 amino acids. The CDR3 nucleotides are TGCAGTGCTAGAGGGCCTGGAGGAGAGACCCAGTACTTC. Amino acid sequence: CSARGPGGETQYF.

Many counts were recorded for this clonotype. J is TRBJ2-5 and V is TRBV12-3 or TRBV12-4; 7 positions agree with TRBD1. The junction had 9 bases not matched to a gene; V was cut back by 3 bases and J by 2 bases. The CDR3 totals 16 residues. CDR3 nucleotide sequence: TGTGCCAGCAGTTTTTTGGGACAGACTATTCAAGAGACCCAGTACTTC. It codes for CASSFLGQTIQETQYF.

This sequence joins TRBV7-3 and TRBJ1-6, with unresolved D. Looked up from germline, CDR1 is SGHTA and CDR2 is FQGTGA. The CDR3 spans 16 residues. The ends were cut back, 5 bases at V and 4 bases at J, with 15 bases in the middle. CDR3: CASSPLGRMYNSPLHF. CDR3 nucleotide sequence: TGTGCCAGCAGCCCCCTGGGCCGAATGTATAATTCACCCCTCCACTTT.

The chain couples TRBV30 to TRBJ2-7; 7 bases are a match to TRBD2. The CDR3 has 13 amino acids. Germline values: CDR1 GTSNPN, CDR2 SVGIG (reference sequence). The V and J ends lost 8 bases and 1 base, in that order; junction bases with no gene match: 8. DNA of the CDR3: TGTGCCAGAGCTACGGGGGGATCCTACGAGCAGTACTTC. Amino acids: CARATGGSYEQYF.

This sequence joins TRBV24-1 and TRBJ1-5; maybe TRBD1 (6 bases). The V gene lost 7 bases and the J gene lost 6 bases, with 18 bases spanning the gap. This CDR3 contains 15 residues. The germline gives CDR1 KGHDR, CDR2 SFDVKD. CDR3 region: CATSPGQKGGQPQHF. The CDR3 bases are TGTGCCACCAGCCCCGGACAGAAGGGAGGTCAGCCCCAGCATTTT.